This T cell receptor (beta chain) was obtained from a study of regulatory T cells. Regarding the study as a whole: Hydrophobic residues at CDR3 positions 6 and 7 were enriched in conventional CD4+ T cells of CD3G-deficient patients. Patient repertoires had restricted TRB V-J pairs and skewed V and J usage, most in Tregs.

Every patient with CD3G deficiency had evidence of autoimmunity. Patients aged 2 to 39 years had fewer naive and more memory CD4+ and CD8+ T cells. Regulatory (CD25-high CD127-low) and conventional (CD25-low CD127-high) CD4+ T cells were sorted separately. This clone has a handful of counts. Its antigen is currently unknown. The CDR3 sequence is 11 residues long. CDR1 and CDR2 from the germline V gene are LNHDA and SQIVND (reference sequence). V shed 6 bases and J shed 12 bases, with 15 bases lying between them. Amplification used 52 TRBV primers and 13 TRBJ primers. The assay was immunoSEQ multiplex PCR, and TCRdb's table has in-frame clones only and misses some. The sample yields around 15,000 clones, roughly 82% seen once.

The clonotype was recovered from a person aged 25 to 45 with CD3G deficiency. Material for sequencing was conventional CD4+ T cells sorted from blood. The chain uses TRBV19 and TRBJ2-7; D possibly corresponds to TRBD1 (6 bases). CDR3 sequence: CASSDRTQVYF. The DNA for the CDR3 is TGTGCCAGTAGCGACAGGACCCAGGTGTACTTC.